This is a list of T cell receptor beta chains from one sample in a study of cytomegalovirus exposure and HLA in healthy donors. Produced via immunoSEQ multiplex PCR; TCRdb's table is partial and in-frame only. The sample holds fewer than 400,000 clones, approximately 88% seen once. Sequencing used PBMCs. The receptors were sampled from a man younger than 45 in good health and CMV-seronegative. The CDR3 runs from the conserved cysteine through the conserved F or W. D genes are given only for firm matches. The size entry is marked missing in some rows and otherwise reads once, few, many or a size class.

v_gene	abundance	d_gene	j_gene	CDR3aa	CDR3nt
TRBV18	-	-	TRBJ1-3	CASSPPGGLIGNTIYF	TGTGCCAGCTCACCACCCGGGGGGCTTATTGGAAACACCATATATTTT
TRBV7-9	-	-	TRBJ1-3	CASSGQTSGNTIYF	TGTGCCAGCAGCGGACAGACCTCTGGAAACACCATATATTTT
TRBV6-5	-	TRBD1	TRBJ2-1	CASSPDRVGNNEQFF	TGTGCCAGCAGTCCGGACAGGGTTGGGAACAATGAGCAGTTCTTC
TRBV7-9	few	-	TRBJ1-5	CASSLGRGEYVQPQHF	TGTGCCAGCAGCTTAGGCAGGGGCGAATATGTTCAGCCCCAGCATTTT
TRBV2	-	TRBD1	TRBJ2-2	CASSPQGTGTSGELFF	TGTGCCAGCAGTCCCCAAGGGACAGGAACGTCTGGGGAGCTGTTTTTT
TRBV9	-	TRBD1	TRBJ1-2	CASSVTTGEVGYTF	TGTGCCAGCAGCGTTACGACAGGGGAAGTGGGCTACACCTTC
TRBV6-1	-	TRBD1	TRBJ2-7	CASSQQGIYEQYF	TGTGCCAGCAGCCAACAGGGGATCTACGAGCAGTACTTC
TRBV19	-	TRBD1	TRBJ1-1	CASSPTGGAKVVF	TGTGCCAGTAGTCCGACAGGGGGCGCGAAGGTAGTCTTT
TRBV7-8	-	-	TRBJ1-2	CASSSDQAAYGYTF	TGTGCCAGCAGCTCCGACCAGGCCGCCTATGGCTACACCTTC
TRBV2	-	-	TRBJ2-1	CASKGGGNEQFF	TGTGCCAGCAAGGGGGGGGGCAATGAGCAGTTCTTC
TRBV25-1	once	-	TRBJ1-1	CASRVPGGTEAFF	TGTGCCAGCAGGGTCCCAGGAGGCACTGAAGCTTTCTTT
TRBV7-2	-	-	TRBJ2-5	CASSRGDLMRETQYF	TGTGCCAGCAGCCGAGGGGACTTAATGAGAGAGACCCAGTACTTC
TRBV27	-	TRBD2	TRBJ2-1	CASSWTRPNNEQFF	TGTGCCAGCAGTTGGACTAGACCCAACAATGAGCAGTTCTTC
TRBV7-2	-	-	TRBJ1-5	CASSLFFNSNQPQHF	TGTGCCAGCAGCTTATTTTTTAATAGCAATCAGCCCCAGCATTTT